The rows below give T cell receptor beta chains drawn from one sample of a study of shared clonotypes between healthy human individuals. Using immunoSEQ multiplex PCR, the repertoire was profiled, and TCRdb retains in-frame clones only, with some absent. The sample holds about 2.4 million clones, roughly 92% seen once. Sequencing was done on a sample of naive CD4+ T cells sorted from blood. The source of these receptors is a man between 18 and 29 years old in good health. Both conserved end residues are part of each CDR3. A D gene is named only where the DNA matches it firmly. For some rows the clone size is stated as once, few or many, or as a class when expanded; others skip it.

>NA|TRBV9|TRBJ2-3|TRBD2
CASSVAPRASGGTDTQYF
TGTGCCAGCAGCGTAGCCCCTCGGGCCAGCGGGGGGACAGATACGCAGTATTTT
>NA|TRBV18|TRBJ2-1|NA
CASSPPLQGSGNEQFF
TGTGCCAGCTCACCACCGCTGCAGGGCTCGGGCAATGAGCAGTTCTTC
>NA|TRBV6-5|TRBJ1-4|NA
CASRPGLGEKLFF
TGTGCCAGCAGGCCAGGCTTAGGGGAAAAACTGTTTTTT
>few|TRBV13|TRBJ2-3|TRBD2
CASEGSAGGTSGDTQYF
TGTGCCAGCGAGGGTTCAGCGGGAGGTACTTCAGGAGATACGCAGTATTTT
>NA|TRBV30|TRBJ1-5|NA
CAWSVGRGQNSNQPQHF
TGTGCCTGGAGTGTTGGCAGGGGCCAAAATAGCAATCAGCCCCAGCATTTT
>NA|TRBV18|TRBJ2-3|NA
CASSPPSAGPRTDTQYF
TGTGCCAGCTCACCACCTTCGGCAGGCCCACGCACAGATACGCAGTATTTT
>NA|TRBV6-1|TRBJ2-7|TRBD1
CASQDWTGKGYEQYF
TGTGCCAGCCAAGATTGGACAGGGAAGGGATACGAGCAGTACTTC
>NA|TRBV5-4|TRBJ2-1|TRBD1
CASSSRDRSSSYNEQFF
TGTGCCAGCAGCTCCCGGGACAGGTCCAGCTCCTACAATGAGCAGTTCTTC
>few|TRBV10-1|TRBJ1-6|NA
CASSDSKSPLHF
TGCGCCAGCAGTGATTCTAAGTCACCCCTCCACTTT
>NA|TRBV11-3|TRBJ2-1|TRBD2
CASSSPGLAGGGEHEQFF
TGTGCCAGCAGCTCTCCGGGACTAGCGGGGGGCGGGGAACATGAGCAGTTCTTC
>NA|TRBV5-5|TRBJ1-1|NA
CASSWEWTVSNTEAFF
TGTGCCAGCAGCTGGGAGTGGACAGTCTCGAACACTGAAGCTTTCTTT
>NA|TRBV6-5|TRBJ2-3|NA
CASSSGSDTQYF
TGTGCCAGCAGCTCCGGTTCAGATACGCAGTATTTT
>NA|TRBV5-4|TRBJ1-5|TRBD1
CASSTGGTVNQPQHF
TGTGCCAGCAGTACAGGGGGCACGGTGAACCAGCCCCAGCATTTT
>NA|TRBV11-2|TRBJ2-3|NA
CASSLNTGVSDTQYF
TGTGCCAGCAGCTTAAATACTGGGGTATCAGATACGCAGTATTTT
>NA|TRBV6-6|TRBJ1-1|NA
CASSSRSKTEAFF
TGTGCCAGTTCGAGCAGGTCGAAAACTGAAGCTTTCTTT
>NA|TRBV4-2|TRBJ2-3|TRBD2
CASSQTWTSGGAGRTDTQYF
TGTGCCAGCAGCCAAACCTGGACTAGCGGGGGGGCGGGTAGAACAGATACGCAGTATTTT
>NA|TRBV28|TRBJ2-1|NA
CASSLSRGWDEQFF
TGTGCCAGCAGTTTATCTCGGGGTTGGGATGAGCAGTTCTTC
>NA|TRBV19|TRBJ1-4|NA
CASHPTVATNEKLFF
TGTGCCAGCCATCCCACAGTTGCAACTAATGAAAAACTGTTTTTT
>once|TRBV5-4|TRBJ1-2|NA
CASSHDRWRGGYTF
TGTGCCAGCAGCCACGACAGGTGGCGGGGTGGCTACACCTTC
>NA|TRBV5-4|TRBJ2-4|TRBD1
CASSQGTAEVGKNIQYF
TGTGCCAGCAGCCAAGGGACAGCCGAGGTGGGCAAAAACATTCAGTACTTC
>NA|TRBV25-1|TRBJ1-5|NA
CASSESGEGQPQHF
TGTGCCAGCAGTGAATCTGGGGAAGGTCAGCCCCAGCATTTT
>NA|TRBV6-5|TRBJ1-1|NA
CASSYQGKAFF
TGTGCCAGCAGTTACCAGGGGAAAGCTTTCTTT
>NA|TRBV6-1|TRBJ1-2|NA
CASSEDRIYGYTF
TGTGCCAGCAGTGAAGATAGGATCTATGGCTACACCTTC
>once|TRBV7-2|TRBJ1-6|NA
CASSLARFPYNSPLHF
TGTGCCAGCAGCTTAGCGAGGTTCCCCTATAATTCACCCCTCCACTTT
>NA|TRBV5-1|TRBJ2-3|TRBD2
CASSLEGTRTDTQYF
TGCGCCAGCAGCTTGGAAGGGACTAGGACAGATACGCAGTATTTT
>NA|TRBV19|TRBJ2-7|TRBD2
CASSPTGLAGGSEQYF
TGTGCCAGTAGTCCAACGGGACTAGCGGGGGGCTCCGAGCAGTACTTC
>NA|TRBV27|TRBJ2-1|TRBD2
CASSFQAGGWNEQFF
TGTGCCAGCAGTTTCCAAGCGGGAGGTTGGAATGAGCAGTTCTTC
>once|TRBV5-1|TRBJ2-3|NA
CASSLPSGVSTDTQYF
TGCGCCAGCAGCTTGCCGTCGGGGGTGAGCACAGATACGCAGTATTTT
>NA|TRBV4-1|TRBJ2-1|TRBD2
CASSQEAGGVEQFF
TGCGCCAGCAGCCAGGAAGCGGGAGGCGTAGAGCAGTTCTTC
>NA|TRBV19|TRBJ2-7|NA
CASSYSVNRDEQYF
TGTGCCAGTTCCTACAGCGTGAACCGGGACGAGCAGTACTTC
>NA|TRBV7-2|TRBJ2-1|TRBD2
CASSAGVLLSYNEQFF
TGTGCCAGCAGCGCGGGAGTCCTCCTCTCCTACAATGAGCAGTTCTTC
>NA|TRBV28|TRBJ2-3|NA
CASSTGGYTDTQYF
TGTGCCAGCAGTACTGGGGGGTATACAGATACGCAGTATTTT
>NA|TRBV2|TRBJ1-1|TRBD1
CASSFDRGPNTEAFF
TGTGCCAGCAGTTTTGACAGGGGGCCGAACACTGAAGCTTTCTTT
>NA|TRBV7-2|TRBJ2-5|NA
CATSTSGSETQYF
TGTGCCACCTCGACTAGTGGCTCTGAGACCCAGTACTTC
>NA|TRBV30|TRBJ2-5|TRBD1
CAWSWDRGRQTQYF
TGTGCCTGGAGTTGGGACAGGGGGAGGCAGACCCAGTACTTC
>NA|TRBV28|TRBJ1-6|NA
CASSPPRGGYSPLHF
TGTGCCAGCAGTCCACCCCGGGGTGGGTATTCACCCCTCCACTTT
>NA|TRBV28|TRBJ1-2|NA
CASSLQQGWKGYTF
TGTGCCAGCAGTTTACAACAGGGTTGGAAAGGCTACACCTTC
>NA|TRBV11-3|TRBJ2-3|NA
CASSLVGGTDTQYF
TGTGCCAGCAGCTTAGTGGGGGGTACAGATACGCAGTATTTT
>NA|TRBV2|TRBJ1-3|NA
CASSETGSPGNTIYF
TGTGCCAGCAGTGAAACAGGGTCGCCAGGAAACACCATATATTTT
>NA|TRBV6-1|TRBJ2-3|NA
CASSEVGRGYFTDTQYF
TGTGCCAGCAGTGAAGTTGGCAGGGGATACTTCACAGATACGCAGTATTTT
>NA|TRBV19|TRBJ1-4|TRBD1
CASQAPRQGAGEKLFF
TGTGCCAGTCAAGCGCCAAGACAGGGGGCGGGAGAAAAACTGTTTTTT
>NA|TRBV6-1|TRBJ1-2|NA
CASGGEGYGYTF
TGTGCCAGCGGAGGGGAGGGCTATGGCTACACCTTC
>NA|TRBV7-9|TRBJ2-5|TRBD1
CASSLGDRNQETQYF
TGTGCCAGCAGCTTAGGGGACAGGAACCAAGAGACCCAGTACTTC
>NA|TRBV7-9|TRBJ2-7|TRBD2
CASSIELAGGPGEQYF
TGTGCCAGCAGCATCGAACTAGCGGGAGGGCCCGGCGAGCAGTACTTC
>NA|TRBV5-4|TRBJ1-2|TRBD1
CASSFRTGYYGYTF
TGTGCCAGCAGCTTCAGGACAGGGTACTATGGCTACACCTTC
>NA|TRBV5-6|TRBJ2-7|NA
CASRSLDSSYEQYF
TGTGCCAGCCGTAGCCTGGACAGCTCCTACGAGCAGTACTTC
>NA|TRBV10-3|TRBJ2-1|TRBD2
CAISEGSSGVGIYNEQFF
TGTGCCATCAGTGAGGGTAGTAGCGGGGTGGGCATATACAATGAGCAGTTCTTC
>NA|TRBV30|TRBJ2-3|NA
CAETTKGGTDTQYF
TGTGCCGAAACGACCAAGGGGGGCACAGATACGCAGTATTTT
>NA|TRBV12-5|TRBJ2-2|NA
CASGLVLGAAGELFF
TGTGCTAGTGGTTTGGTGCTGGGGGCGGCCGGGGAGCTGTTTTTT
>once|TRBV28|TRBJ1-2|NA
CASSRARQKDSSGYTF
TGTGCCAGCAGTCGGGCTAGACAGAAGGATTCATCGGGCTACACCTTC
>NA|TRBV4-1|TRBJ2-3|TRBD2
CASSQVGLGTSTDTQYF
TGCGCCAGCAGCCAGGTCGGACTAGGGACTAGCACAGATACGCAGTATTTT
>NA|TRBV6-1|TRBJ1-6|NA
CASSEAPQGNNSPLHF
TGTGCCAGCAGTGAAGCGCCCCAGGGAAATAATTCACCCCTCCACTTT
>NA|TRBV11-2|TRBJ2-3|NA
CASSLEGDTQYF
TGTGCCAGCAGCTTAGAGGGCGATACGCAGTATTTT
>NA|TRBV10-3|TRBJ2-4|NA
CAISESEGRAKNIQYF
TGTGCCATCAGTGAGTCGGAGGGGCGAGCCAAAAACATTCAGTACTTC
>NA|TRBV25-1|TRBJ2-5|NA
CASSDFREMVGETQYF
TGTGCCAGCAGTGATTTTAGGGAAATGGTTGGAGAGACCCAGTACTTC
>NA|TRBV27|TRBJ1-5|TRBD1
CASSLRQGGDNQPQHF
TGTGCCAGCAGTTTACGCCAAGGGGGCGATAATCAGCCCCAGCATTTT
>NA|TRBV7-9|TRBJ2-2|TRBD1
CASSSGQGADGELFF
TGTGCCAGCAGCTCGGGACAGGGGGCTGACGGGGAGCTGTTTTTT
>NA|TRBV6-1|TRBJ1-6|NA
CASSVMGEYNSPLHF
TGTGCCAGCAGTGTCATGGGAGAATATAATTCACCCCTCCACTTT
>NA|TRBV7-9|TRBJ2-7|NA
CASSLGQLEQYF
TGTGCCAGCAGCTTAGGACAACTCGAGCAGTACTTC
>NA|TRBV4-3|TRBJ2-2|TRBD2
CASSQVHGTSGLKGPGELFF
TGCGCCAGCAGCCAAGTCCACGGGACTAGCGGCCTCAAAGGCCCCGGGGAGCTGTTTTTT